The source of this T cell receptor (beta chain) is a study of control samples from healthy donors and cancer patients. CDR1 is SQVTM, CDR2 ANQGSEA, per germline. The CDR3 has 11 amino acids. Trimming cost V 5 bases and J 2 bases; bases outside gene matches: 0. Using immunoSEQ multiplex PCR, the repertoire was profiled, and TCRdb retains in-frame clones only, with some absent. The table includes around 30,000 clones, 70% to 90% detected once. The source material was PBMCs. The origin of this receptor is a woman aged 60 to 75 with head and neck cancer. The V call is TRBV29-1, the J call TRBJ2-7, with 7 bases matching TRBD2. As DNA, the CDR3 is TGCAGCGTTCGGGAGGCCTACGAGCAGTACTTC. This encodes CSVREAYEQYF.